A selection of T cell receptor beta chains follows, all from one sample in a study of OX40 agonist ivuxolimab in advanced cancers. The method was immunoSEQ multiplex PCR; TCRdb's version includes in-frame clones alone and lacks a portion of them. Among about 120,000 clones, around 87% were seen once, and the ten largest hold approximately 0.55%. This material consisted of CD4+ or CD8+ T cells sorted from blood, taken in a trial of the OX40 agonist ivuxolimab. Receptors originate from an adult with an advanced solid tumor such as melanoma, head and neck, liver or kidney cancer. Each CDR3 is given with its conserved first and last residue. Fields, in order: V gene, J gene, clone size, D gene, CDR3 DNA, CDR3 protein. D genes are given only for firm matches. Clone sizes are given selectively: once, few, many, or a class where the clone is expanded.

TRBV7-2,TRBJ2-5,once,TRBD2,TGTGCCAGCAGCTTAATACTAGCGGGGCCTCAAGAGACCCAGTACTTC,CASSLILAGPQETQYF
TRBV4-3,TRBJ2-3,.,TRBD2,TGCGCCAGCAGCCAAGCCCACCATGGGGCTAGCGGGGGGGCGGGTACGCAGTATTTT,CASSQAHHGASGGAGTQYF
TRBV7-3,TRBJ2-3,once,.,TGTGCCAGCAGCCGAGAACCTGCAGCTATCACAGATACGCAGTATTTT,CASSREPAAITDTQYF
TRBV7-7,TRBJ1-1,.,TRBD1,TGTGCCAGCAGCCCCTCGGACAGGGCTACTGAAGCTTTCTTT,CASSPSDRATEAFF
TRBV7-2,TRBJ1-5,.,.,TGTGCCAGCAGCTCCAATCTTAATCAGCCCCAGCATTTT,CASSSNLNQPQHF
TRBV30,TRBJ2-2,.,.,TGTGCCTGGAGTGTGTGGGAGACCGGGGAGCTGTTTTTT,CAWSVWETGELFF
TRBV5-6,TRBJ2-5,.,.,TGTGCCAGCAGCTTGGGGCAGCAAGAGACCCAGTACTTC,CASSLGQQETQYF
TRBV6-5,TRBJ1-4,.,.,TGTGCCAGCTGCCCTACTGCTAGAACTAATGAAAAACTGTTTTTT,CASCPTARTNEKLFF
TRBV2,TRBJ2-3,.,TRBD2,TGTGCCAGCACCGGACTGACTAGCGGATTAATCACAGATACGCAGTATTTT,CASTGLTSGLITDTQYF
TRBV5-4,TRBJ2-5,.,TRBD1,TGTGCCAGCAGCCTCCCTCCCGGACAGGGACAAGAGACCCAGTACTTC,CASSLPPGQGQETQYF
TRBV10-3,TRBJ1-1,.,TRBD1,TGTGCCATCAGCTCCGACAGGGGGAACACTGAAGCTTTCTTT,CAISSDRGNTEAFF
TRBV10-3,TRBJ1-1,.,.,TGTGCCTCCTCCTCCTGGACGGTAGGGAACACTGAAGCTTTCTTT,CASSSWTVGNTEAFF
TRBV7-3,TRBJ1-1,once,.,TGTGCCAGCAGGAAACCGCCGAACACTGAAGCTTTCTTT,CASRKPPNTEAFF
TRBV7-6,TRBJ1-4,.,.,TGTGCCAGCAGCTTAGGGGCAGGGCGGGAAAAACTGTTTTTT,CASSLGAGREKLFF
TRBV7-2,TRBJ2-3,.,.,TGTGCCAGCAGCCGGGACCAAACAGATACGCAGTATTTT,CASSRDQTDTQYF
TRBV5-1,TRBJ2-5,.,TRBD2,TGCGCCAGCAGCCCGGGCCCTAGCGGGGGCCCGGGGGAGACCCAGTACTTC,CASSPGPSGGPGETQYF
TRBV18,TRBJ2-3,.,.,TGTGCCAGCTCACCGCCAGGGTACGATACGCAGTATTTT,CASSPPGYDTQYF
TRBV6-6,TRBJ1-3,.,.,TGTGCCGCGAGGGGAGGCTCTGGAAACACCATATATTTT,CAARGGSGNTIYF
TRBV7-2,TRBJ2-2,.,.,TGTGCCAGCAGCTTAGTTGGGGTCCGTGGGACCGGGGAGCTGTTTTTT,CASSLVGVRGTGELFF
TRBV4-1,TRBJ1-4,.,.,TGCGCCAGCAGCCAAGACAGGATTGCAACTAATGAAAAACTGTTTTTT,CASSQDRIATNEKLFF
TRBV7-9,TRBJ1-1,few,.,TGTGCCAGCAGCTTAGAAGCGGGGGACGGGGTGAACACTGAAGCTTTCTTT,CASSLEAGDGVNTEAFF
TRBV25-1,TRBJ2-7,.,.,TGTGCCAGCAGTGACGCAGGACCTCGCTCCTACGAGCAGTACTTC,CASSDAGPRSYEQYF
TRBV7-6,TRBJ2-7,.,.,TGTGCCAGCAGGGAAGGGGCGGGCTACGAGCAGTACTTC,CASREGAGYEQYF
TRBV5-4,TRBJ2-2,.,TRBD1,TGTGCCAGCAGTCGACAGGGGCCGACCGGGGAGCTGTTTTTT,CASSRQGPTGELFF
TRBV6-5,TRBJ2-3,.,.,TGTGCCAGCACCTTCGACGGAACAGATACGCAGTATTTT,CASTFDGTDTQYF
TRBV18,TRBJ2-3,.,.,TGTGCCAGCTCACCAAGCCCAGATACGCAGTATTTT,CASSPSPDTQYF
TRBV29-1,TRBJ1-2,.,.,TGCAGCGTTGAAAGGCAGGGGTATGGCTACACCTTC,CSVERQGYGYTF
TRBV6-1,TRBJ1-1,.,.,TGTGCCAGCCCTGAGGGGCGGAACACTGAAGCTTTCTTT,CASPEGRNTEAFF
TRBV19,TRBJ2-1,.,TRBD1,TGTGCCAGTAGTCACAAACCGGGACAGGGCTGGATTGAGCAGTTCTTC,CASSHKPGQGWIEQFF
TRBV6-5,TRBJ2-7,.,.,TGTGCCAGCGGGGGGCTCCCCTACGAGCAGTACTTC,CASGGLPYEQYF
TRBV5-1,TRBJ2-5,.,TRBD1,TGCGCCAGCAGCCCCCGGGACAGGGGTGAGACCCAGTACTTC,CASSPRDRGETQYF
TRBV25-1,TRBJ2-4,.,.,TGTGCCAGCAGTGAAGCCGGGGGAAGTGACATTCAGTACTTC,CASSEAGGSDIQYF
TRBV20-1,TRBJ2-3,.,TRBD1,TGCAGTGCGAGGACAGGGGGGTGGTATTTT,CSARTGGWYF
TRBV11-2,TRBJ1-4,.,TRBD1,TGTGCCAGCAGCCGTGGGACAGGGGGGAATGAAAAACTGTTTTTT,CASSRGTGGNEKLFF
TRBV25-1,TRBJ2-2,.,TRBD1,TGTGCCAGCAGTACTCAAGAGACAGGGGACACCGGGGAGCTGTTTTTT,CASSTQETGDTGELFF
TRBV7-2,TRBJ2-7,.,.,TGTGCCAGCAGCCCTCGGCCAGGGGCGACCTACGAGCAGTACTTC,CASSPRPGATYEQYF
TRBV6-5,TRBJ1-1,.,TRBD1,TGTGCCAGCAGTTACTTTGGGACAGCGAACACTGAAGCTTTCTTT,CASSYFGTANTEAFF
TRBV4-3,TRBJ2-7,.,TRBD2,TGCGCCAGCAGCCAAGATACTAGCGGGGCCTCCTACGAGCAGTACTTC,CASSQDTSGASYEQYF
TRBV5-1,TRBJ2-3,.,.,TGCGCCAGCTCCGGCGGGGTCATCACAGATACGCAGTATTTT,CASSGGVITDTQYF
TRBV11-3,TRBJ2-7,.,.,TGTGCCAGCAGCTTGGGAAACTACGAGCAGTACTTC,CASSLGNYEQYF
TRBV30,TRBJ1-1,.,.,TGTGCCTGGAAAAAACAGGGGAACACTGAAGCTTTCTTT,CAWKKQGNTEAFF
TRBV7-8,TRBJ2-5,.,.,TGTGCCAGCAGCTCCAGGCAGGGCGGAGGCGACTCCCAGTACTTC,CASSSRQGGGDSQYF
TRBV21-1,TRBJ1-4,.,.,TGTGCCAGCGGCCCCCTGCAGGCCGTGAATGAAAAACTGTTTTTT,CASGPLQAVNEKLFF
TRBV27,TRBJ1-5,.,.,TGTGCCAGCAGTTCACCTCTTGAAGGCAATCAGCCCCAGCATTTT,CASSSPLEGNQPQHF
TRBV27,TRBJ2-2,.,TRBD2,TGTGCCAGCACTCCTCGGGGCGGGGGTCATACCGGGGAGCTGTTTTTT,CASTPRGGGHTGELFF
TRBV13,TRBJ1-1,.,.,TGTGCCAGCAGCTTAGACCAGGGAACTGAAGCTTTCTTT,CASSLDQGTEAFF
TRBV5-5,TRBJ2-3,.,.,TGTGCCAGCAGCTTGGGACTAGGGGCTAGCACAGATACGCAGTATTTT,CASSLGLGASTDTQYF
TRBV7-8,TRBJ2-1,few,TRBD2,TGTGCCAGCAGCTTAGGGGCTAGCGGGGGGGCCAATGAGCAGTTCTTC,CASSLGASGGANEQFF
TRBV6-1,TRBJ2-1,few,TRBD1,TGTGCCAGCAGAAGACCGGGACAGCCGTACAATGAGCAGTTCTTC,CASRRPGQPYNEQFF
TRBV19,TRBJ2-5,once,.,TGTGCCAGTAGTATAGCAGGCCAAGAGACCCAGTACTTC,CASSIAGQETQYF
TRBV7-6,TRBJ1-6,few,.,TGTGCCAGCAGCTTAGGACAGAATTCACCCCTCCACTTT,CASSLGQNSPLHF
TRBV19,TRBJ1-5,few,.,TGTGCCAGTAGTATCATGGGGGGGCGACAGCCCCAGCATTTT,CASSIMGGRQPQHF
TRBV6-1,TRBJ1-3,once,.,TGTGCCAGCAGTAGAGGGCGAAATGGAAACACCATATATTTT,CASSRGRNGNTIYF
TRBV18,TRBJ1-3,.,.,TGTGCCAGCTCACCGGGAGTCTCGGGAAACACCATATATTTT,CASSPGVSGNTIYF
TRBV6-5,TRBJ2-6,.,TRBD2,TGTGCCGCGACTAGCCCGGCGGTCCACGTCCTGACTTTC,CAATSPAVHVLTF
TRBV6-5,TRBJ2-5,.,.,TGTGCCAGCAGGGGTGATCCAGAGACCCAGTACTTC,CASRGDPETQYF
TRBV7-2,TRBJ2-5,.,TRBD2,TGTGCCAGCAGCTCCCCGCAGAGCGGGGGTCACCAAGAGACCCAGTACTTC,CASSSPQSGGHQETQYF